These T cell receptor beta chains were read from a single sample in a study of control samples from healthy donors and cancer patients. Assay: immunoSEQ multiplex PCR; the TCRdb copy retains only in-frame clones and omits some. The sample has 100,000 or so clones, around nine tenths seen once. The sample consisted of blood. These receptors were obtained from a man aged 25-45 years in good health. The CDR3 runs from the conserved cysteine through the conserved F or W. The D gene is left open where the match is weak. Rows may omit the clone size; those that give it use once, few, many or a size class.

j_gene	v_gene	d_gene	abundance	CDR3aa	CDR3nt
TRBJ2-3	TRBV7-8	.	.	CASSPRTDTQYF	TGTGCCAGCAGTCCGAGGACAGATACGCAGTATTTT
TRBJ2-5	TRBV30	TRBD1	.	CAWNRGLQETQYF	TGTGCCTGGAACAGGGGGCTCCAAGAGACCCAGTACTTC
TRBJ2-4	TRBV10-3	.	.	CAISESEAGRAKNIQYF	TGTGCCATCAGTGAGTCGGAGGCAGGGCGGGCCAAAAACATTCAGTACTTC
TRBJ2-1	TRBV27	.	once	CASSSRVYNEQFF	TGTGCCAGCAGTTCAAGGGTTTACAATGAGCAGTTCTTC
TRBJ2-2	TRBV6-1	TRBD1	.	CASTGTGAVGELFF	TGTGCCAGCACCGGGACAGGGGCCGTCGGGGAGCTGTTTTTT
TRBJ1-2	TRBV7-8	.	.	CASSPGGSFYGYTF	TGTGCCAGCAGCCCGGGAGGATCGTTCTATGGCTACACCTTC
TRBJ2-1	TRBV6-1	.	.	CASSEMRANNEQFF	TGTGCCAGCAGTGAAATGAGGGCAAACAATGAGCAGTTCTTC
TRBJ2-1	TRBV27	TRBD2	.	CASSRTSGSYNEQFF	TGTGCCAGCAGCAGGACTAGCGGGAGCTACAATGAGCAGTTCTTC
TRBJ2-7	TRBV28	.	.	CASSTARTGYEQYF	TGTGCCAGCTCCACAGCAAGGACGGGCTACGAGCAGTACTTC
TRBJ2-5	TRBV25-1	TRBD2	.	CASSAGLAPLETQYF	TGTGCCAGCAGTGCTGGACTAGCGCCTTTAGAGACCCAGTACTTC
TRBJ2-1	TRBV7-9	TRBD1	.	CASSFETGGNEQFF	TGTGCCAGCAGCTTCGAGACAGGGGGTAATGAGCAGTTCTTC
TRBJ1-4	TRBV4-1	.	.	CASSPYTAPNEKLFF	TGCGCCAGCAGCCCTTACACGGCGCCTAATGAAAAACTGTTTTTT
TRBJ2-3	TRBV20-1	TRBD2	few	CSASLERGGITDTQYF	TGCAGTGCTAGTCTTGAGCGGGGGGGCATCACAGATACGCAGTATTTT
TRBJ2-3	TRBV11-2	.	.	CASSATDTQYF	TGTGCCAGCAGCGCCACAGATACGCAGTATTTT
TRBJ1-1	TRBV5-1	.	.	CASSAGGLRAEAFF	TGCGCCAGCAGCGCGGGGGGGCTGCGGGCTGAAGCTTTCTTT
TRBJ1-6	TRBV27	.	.	CASRRDLNSPLHF	TGTGCCAGCAGGCGGGACCTTAATTCACCCCTCCACTTT
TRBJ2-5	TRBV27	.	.	CASSPTPGGGETQYF	TGTGCCAGCAGTCCCACCCCAGGGGGGGGAGAGACCCAGTACTTC
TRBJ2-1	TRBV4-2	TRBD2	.	CASSQGLAGGPGSEQFF	TGTGCCAGCAGCCAAGGCCTAGCGGGAGGGCCCGGTAGTGAGCAGTTCTTC
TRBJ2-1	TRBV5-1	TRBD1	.	CASSPGTGGGYNEQFF	TGCGCCAGCAGCCCCGGGACAGGGGGAGGCTACAATGAGCAGTTCTTC
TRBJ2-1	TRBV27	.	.	CASSYGYTEQFF	TGTGCCAGCAGTTACGGCTATACGGAGCAGTTCTTC
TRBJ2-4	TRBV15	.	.	CATSRDQKGNIQYF	TGTGCCACCAGCAGGGACCAAAAGGGGAACATTCAGTACTTC
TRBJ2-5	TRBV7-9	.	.	CASRQQETQYF	TGTGCCAGCAGACAACAAGAGACCCAGTACTTC
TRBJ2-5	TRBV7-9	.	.	CASSFDPALETQYF	TGTGCCAGCAGCTTCGACCCCGCCCTGGAGACCCAGTACTTC
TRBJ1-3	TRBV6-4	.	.	CASSPDRGNTIYF	TGTGCCAGCAGTCCAGACAGAGGAAACACCATATATTTT
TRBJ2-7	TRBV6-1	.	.	CASSEPGLPYEQYF	TGTGCCAGCAGTGAACCGGGATTACCCTACGAGCAGTACTTC
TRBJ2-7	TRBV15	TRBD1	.	CATSPPAGQGAIEQYF	TGTGCCACCAGCCCCCCCGCGGGACAGGGGGCCATCGAGCAGTACTTC
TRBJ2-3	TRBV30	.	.	CAWRESANTDTQYF	TGTGCCTGGAGAGAGAGTGCTAACACAGATACGCAGTATTTT
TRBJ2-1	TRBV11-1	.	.	CASSPDSFGEQFF	TGTGCCAGCAGCCCGGACTCGTTTGGGGAGCAGTTCTTC
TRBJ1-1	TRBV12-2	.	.	CASRLAFTESTNTEAFF	TGTGCAAGTCGCTTAGCGTTTACAGAATCCACGAACACTGAAGCTTTCTTT
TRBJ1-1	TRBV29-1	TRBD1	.	CSVQLTPGGAAFF	TGCAGCGTACAACTGACCCCAGGGGGCGCCGCTTTCTTT
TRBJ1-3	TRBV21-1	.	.	CASSTGGNTIYF	TGTGCCAGCAGCACCGGCGGGAACACCATATATTTT
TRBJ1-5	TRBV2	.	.	CASSRDSDPQPQHF	TGTGCCAGCAGTCGAGACAGTGATCCTCAGCCCCAGCATTTT
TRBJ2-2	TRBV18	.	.	CASSPLNTGELFF	TGTGCCAGCTCACCACTTAACACCGGGGAGCTGTTTTTT
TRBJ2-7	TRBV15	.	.	CATSRDLKGSAYEQYF	TGTGCCACCAGCAGAGATTTGAAGGGATCGGCTTACGAGCAGTACTTC
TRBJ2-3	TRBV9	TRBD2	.	CASSVTPTSGGLDTQYF	TGTGCCAGCAGCGTAACTCCCACTAGCGGGGGTTTAGATACGCAGTATTTT
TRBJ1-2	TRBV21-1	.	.	CASSTQGMHGYTF	TGTGCCAGCAGCACCCAGGGGATGCATGGCTACACCTTC
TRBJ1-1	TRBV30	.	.	CAWSDAVAFF	TGTGCCTGGAGTGATGCGGTAGCTTTCTTT
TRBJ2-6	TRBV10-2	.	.	CASSVRLFLRANSGANVLTF	TGCGCCAGCAGTGTCCGGCTCTTTCTTCGGGCGAACTCTGGGGCCAACGTCCTGACTTTC
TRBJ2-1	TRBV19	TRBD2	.	CASSFGLDGYNEQFF	TGTGCCAGTAGTTTCGGACTAGACGGCTACAATGAGCAGTTCTTC
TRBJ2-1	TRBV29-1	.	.	CSSPGGLHNEQFF	TGCAGCTCCCCAGGGGGGCTACACAATGAGCAGTTCTTC
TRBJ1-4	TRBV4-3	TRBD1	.	CASSQDSGTGAEKLFF	TGCGCCAGCAGCCAAGATTCCGGGACAGGGGCTGAAAAACTGTTTTTT
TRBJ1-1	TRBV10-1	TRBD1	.	CASSQRTGEAFF	TGCGCCAGCAGCCAAAGGACAGGTGAAGCTTTCTTT
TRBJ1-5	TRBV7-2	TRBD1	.	CASSSMTGANQPQHF	TGTGCCAGCAGCTCCATGACAGGGGCAAATCAGCCCCAGCATTTT
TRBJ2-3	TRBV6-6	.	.	CASGSRVSTDTQYF	TGTGCCAGCGGGTCCCGGGTAAGCACAGATACGCAGTATTTT
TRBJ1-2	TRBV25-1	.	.	CASSLGNYDYTF	TGTGCCAGCAGCCTGGGAAACTATGACTACACCTTC
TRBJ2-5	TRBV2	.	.	CASSASSHTGETQYF	TGTGCCAGCAGTGCTTCTTCCCATACGGGAGAGACCCAGTACTTC
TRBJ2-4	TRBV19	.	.	CASSIGRRQNIQYF	TGTGCCAGTAGTATAGGTCGGCGACAAAACATTCAGTACTTC
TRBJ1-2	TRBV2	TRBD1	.	CASSEMHRGGYGYTF	TGTGCCAGCAGCGAAATGCACAGGGGTGGCTATGGCTACACCTTC
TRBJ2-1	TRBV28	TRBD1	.	CASTDRGFNEQFF	TGTGCCAGCACGGACAGGGGGTTCAATGAGCAGTTCTTC
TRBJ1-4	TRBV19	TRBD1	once	CASRPGQATNEKLFF	TGTGCCAGCCGCCCCGGACAGGCAACTAATGAAAAACTGTTTTTT
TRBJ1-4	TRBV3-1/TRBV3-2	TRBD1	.	CASSQNRGGEKLFF	TGTGCCAGCAGCCAAAACAGGGGAGGTGAAAAACTGTTTTTT
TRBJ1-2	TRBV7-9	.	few	CASSFTTEVYGYTF	TGTGCCAGCAGCTTTACGACGGAAGTCTATGGCTACACCTTC
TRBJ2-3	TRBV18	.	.	CASSTRGNTDTQYF	TGTGCCAGCTCAACCCGGGGGAACACAGATACGCAGTATTTT
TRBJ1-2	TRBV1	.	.	CTSSQGIPGAGKNGYTF	TGCACCAGCAGCCAAGGGATTCCGGGGGCAGGGAAGAATGGCTACACCTTC
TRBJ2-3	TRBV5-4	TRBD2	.	CASSLRTSGDTDTQYF	TGTGCCAGCAGCCTGAGGACTAGCGGGGACACAGATACGCAGTATTTT
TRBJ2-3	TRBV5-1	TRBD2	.	CASKGGGATDTQYF	TGCGCCAGCAAAGGCGGGGGGGCGACAGATACGCAGTATTTT
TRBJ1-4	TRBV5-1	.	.	CASSLGGLQGGREKLFF	TGCGCCAGCAGCTTGGGAGGATTACAGGGAGGCCGAGAAAAACTGTTTTTT
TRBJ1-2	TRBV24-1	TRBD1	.	CATSDRGKTGYTF	TGTGCCACCAGTGACAGGGGGAAAACTGGCTACACCTTC